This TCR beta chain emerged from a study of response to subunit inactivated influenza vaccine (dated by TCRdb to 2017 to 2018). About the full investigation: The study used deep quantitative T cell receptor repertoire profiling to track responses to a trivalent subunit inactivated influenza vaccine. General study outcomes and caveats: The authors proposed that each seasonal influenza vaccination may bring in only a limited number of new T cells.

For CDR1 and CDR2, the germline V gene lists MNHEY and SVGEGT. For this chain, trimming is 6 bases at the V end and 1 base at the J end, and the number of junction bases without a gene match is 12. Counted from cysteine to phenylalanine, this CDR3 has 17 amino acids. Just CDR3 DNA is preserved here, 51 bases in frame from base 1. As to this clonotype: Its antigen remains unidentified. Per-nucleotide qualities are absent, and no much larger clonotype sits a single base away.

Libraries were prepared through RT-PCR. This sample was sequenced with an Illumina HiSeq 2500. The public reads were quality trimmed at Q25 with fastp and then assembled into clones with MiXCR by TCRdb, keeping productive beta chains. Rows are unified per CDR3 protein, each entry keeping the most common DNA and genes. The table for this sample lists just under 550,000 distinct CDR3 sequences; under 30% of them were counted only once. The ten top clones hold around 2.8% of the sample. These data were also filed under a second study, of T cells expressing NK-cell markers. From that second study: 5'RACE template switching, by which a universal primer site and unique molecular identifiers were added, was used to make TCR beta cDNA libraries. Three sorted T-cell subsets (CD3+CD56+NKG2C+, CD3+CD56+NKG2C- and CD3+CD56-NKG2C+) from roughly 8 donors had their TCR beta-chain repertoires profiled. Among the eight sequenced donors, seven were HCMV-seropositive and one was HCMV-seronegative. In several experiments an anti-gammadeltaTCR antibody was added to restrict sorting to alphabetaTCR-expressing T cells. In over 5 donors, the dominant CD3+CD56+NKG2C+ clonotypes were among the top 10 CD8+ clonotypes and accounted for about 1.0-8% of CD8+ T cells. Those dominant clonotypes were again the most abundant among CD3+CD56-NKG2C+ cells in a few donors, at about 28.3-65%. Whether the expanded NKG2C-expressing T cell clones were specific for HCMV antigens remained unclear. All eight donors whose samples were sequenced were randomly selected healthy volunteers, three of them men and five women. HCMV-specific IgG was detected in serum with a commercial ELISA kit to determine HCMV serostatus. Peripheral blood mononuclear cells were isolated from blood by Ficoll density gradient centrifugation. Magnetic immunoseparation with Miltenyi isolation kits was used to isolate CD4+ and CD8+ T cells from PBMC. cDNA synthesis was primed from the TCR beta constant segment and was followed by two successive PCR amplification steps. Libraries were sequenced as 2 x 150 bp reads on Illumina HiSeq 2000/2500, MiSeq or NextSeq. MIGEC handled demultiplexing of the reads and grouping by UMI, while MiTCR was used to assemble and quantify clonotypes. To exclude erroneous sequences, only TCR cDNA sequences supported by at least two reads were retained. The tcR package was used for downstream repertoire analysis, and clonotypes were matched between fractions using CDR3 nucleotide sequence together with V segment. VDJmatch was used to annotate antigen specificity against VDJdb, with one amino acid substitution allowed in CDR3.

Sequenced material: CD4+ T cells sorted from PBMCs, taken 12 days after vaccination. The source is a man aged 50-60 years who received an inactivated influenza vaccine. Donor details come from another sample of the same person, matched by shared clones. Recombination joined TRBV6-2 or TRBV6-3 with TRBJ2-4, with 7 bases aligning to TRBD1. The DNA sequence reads TGTGCCAGCAGAGGATGGCCCGACAGGGCGGCCAAAAACATTCAGTACTTC. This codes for CASRGWPDRAAKNIQYF.